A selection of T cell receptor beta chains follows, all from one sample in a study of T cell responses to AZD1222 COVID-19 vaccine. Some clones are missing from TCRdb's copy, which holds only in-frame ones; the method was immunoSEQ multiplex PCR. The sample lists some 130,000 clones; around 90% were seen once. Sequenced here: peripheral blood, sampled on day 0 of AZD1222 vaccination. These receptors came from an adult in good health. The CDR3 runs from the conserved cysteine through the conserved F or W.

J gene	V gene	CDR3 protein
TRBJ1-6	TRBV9	CASSAGGGSLTGTGDSPLHF
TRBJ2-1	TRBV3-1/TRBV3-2	CASSQSGTSGRDEQFF
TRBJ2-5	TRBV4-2	CASSQGPSGQETQYF
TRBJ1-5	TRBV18	CASSQEGGAIQPQHF
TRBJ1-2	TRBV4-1	CASQGADYGYTF
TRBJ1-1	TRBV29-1	CSVEGLEAFF
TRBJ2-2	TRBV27	CASSPNPGGGELFF
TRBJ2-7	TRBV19	CASSVMTGPLYEQYF
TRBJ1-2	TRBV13	CASSSPDRGDHGYTF
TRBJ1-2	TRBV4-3	CASSSHAGPEDGYTF
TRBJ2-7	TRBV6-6	CASSPGLAGPRDYEQYF
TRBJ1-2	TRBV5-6	CASSEGTGDGYTF
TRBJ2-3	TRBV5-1	CASSIRLAGGITDTQYF
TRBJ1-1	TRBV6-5	CASSSTGGGSNTEAFF
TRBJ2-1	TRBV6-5	CASSYSGGRALFF
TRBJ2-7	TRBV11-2	CASSETPTYEQYF
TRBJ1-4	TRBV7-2	CASSLGRNEKLFF
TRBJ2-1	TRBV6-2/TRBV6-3	CASSYWPEQGPFNEQFF
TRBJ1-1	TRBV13	CASSFGAEAFF
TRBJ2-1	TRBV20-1	CRGLAWGEQFF
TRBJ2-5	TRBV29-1	CSGRDGGQETQYF
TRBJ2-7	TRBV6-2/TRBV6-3	CASSKTGYEQYF
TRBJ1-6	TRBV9	CASSAGQGDGSPLHF
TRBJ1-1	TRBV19	CASSPTSGGGATEAFF
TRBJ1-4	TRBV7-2	CASSPTGVNEKLFF
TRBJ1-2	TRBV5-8	CASSLRQAGGYTF
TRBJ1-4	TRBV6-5	CASSSGQGREKLFF
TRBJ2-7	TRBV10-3	CATTVRQDIYEQYF
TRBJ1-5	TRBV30	CAWSSGKGWPQHF
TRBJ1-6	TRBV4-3	CASSQDRGRDSPLHF
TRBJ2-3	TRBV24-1	CATSEGTGGRTDTQYF
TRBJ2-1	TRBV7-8	CASISVRGGRGTYNEQFF
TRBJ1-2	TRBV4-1	CASSRGALYGYTF
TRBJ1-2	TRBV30	CACHGGSPFGYTF
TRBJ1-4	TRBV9	CASSAEGRRNEKLFF
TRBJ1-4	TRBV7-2	CASSLVGFENEKLFF
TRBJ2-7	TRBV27	CASSLRTGQGIYEQYF
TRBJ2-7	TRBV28	CASSRPLRAPSYEQYF
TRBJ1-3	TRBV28	CASMSRGNTIYF
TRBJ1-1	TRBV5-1	CASSVQVNTEAFF
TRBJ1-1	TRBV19	CASRLGSAEAFF
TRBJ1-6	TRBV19	CASSAQGAQTPLHF
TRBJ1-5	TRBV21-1	CASSIPGIQGLGPQHF
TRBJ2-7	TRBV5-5	CASSTYRTGTYEQYF
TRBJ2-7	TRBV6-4	CASRYRTYEQYF
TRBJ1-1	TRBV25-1	CASSRDRGYTEAFF
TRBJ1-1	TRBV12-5	CASGSVSVPEAFF
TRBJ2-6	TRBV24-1	CATSDPEAGAYGMANVLTF
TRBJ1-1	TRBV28	CASSEVPIMNTEAFF
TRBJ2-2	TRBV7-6	CASRFPGQGVTGELFF
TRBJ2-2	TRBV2	CASFWDRGSWGTGELFF
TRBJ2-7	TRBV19	CASSIFYPYEQYF